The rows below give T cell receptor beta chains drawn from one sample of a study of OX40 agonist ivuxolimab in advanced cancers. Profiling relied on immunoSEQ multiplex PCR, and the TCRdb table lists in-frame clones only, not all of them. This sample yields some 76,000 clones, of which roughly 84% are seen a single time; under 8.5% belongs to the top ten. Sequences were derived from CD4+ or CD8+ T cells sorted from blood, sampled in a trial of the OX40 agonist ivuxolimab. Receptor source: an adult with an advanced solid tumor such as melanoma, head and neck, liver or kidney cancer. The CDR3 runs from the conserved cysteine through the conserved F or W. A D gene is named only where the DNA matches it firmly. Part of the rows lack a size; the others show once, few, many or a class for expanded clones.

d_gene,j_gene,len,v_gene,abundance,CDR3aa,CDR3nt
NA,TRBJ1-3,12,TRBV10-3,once,CAISERVDTIYF,TGTGCCATCAGTGAAAGGGTAGACACCATATATTTT
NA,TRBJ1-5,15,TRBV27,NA,CASSLTAYPTQPQHF,TGTGCCAGCAGTTTAACGGCCTACCCAACTCAGCCCCAGCATTTT
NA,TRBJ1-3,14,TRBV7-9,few,CASNSRTAGLPIYF,TGTGCCAGCAACTCGCGAACAGCCGGGCTACCCATATATTTT
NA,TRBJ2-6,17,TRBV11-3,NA,CASSLDSRSSGANVLTF,TGTGCCAGCAGCTTAGATTCTAGGTCCTCTGGGGCCAACGTCCTGACTTTC
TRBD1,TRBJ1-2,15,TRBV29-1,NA,CSAYSGQGVNYGYTF,TGCAGCGCGTACTCGGGGCAGGGGGTTAACTATGGCTACACCTTC
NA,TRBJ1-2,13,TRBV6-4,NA,CASSETGLGGYTF,TGTGCCAGCAGTGAAACGGGGCTAGGGGGCTACACCTTC
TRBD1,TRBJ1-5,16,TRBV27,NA,CASSRGTGKFDQPQHF,TGTGCCAGCAGCCGCGGGACAGGGAAATTTGATCAGCCCCAGCATTTT
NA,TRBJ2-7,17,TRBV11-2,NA,CASSLTPMFRLVHEQYF,TGTGCCAGCAGCTTAACTCCGATGTTTCGTCTGGTCCACGAGCAGTACTTC
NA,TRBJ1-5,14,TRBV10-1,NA,CASSERWRGEPQHF,TGCGCCAGCAGTGAGAGATGGCGCGGGGAGCCCCAGCATTTT
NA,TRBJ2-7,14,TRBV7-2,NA,CASSSRLGSYEQYF,TGTGCCAGCAGCTCCCGACTAGGCTCCTACGAGCAGTACTTC
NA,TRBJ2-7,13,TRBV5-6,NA,CASSSGHSHEQYF,TGTGCCAGCAGCTCGGGACACAGCCACGAGCAGTACTTC
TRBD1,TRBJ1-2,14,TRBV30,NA,CAWRTGAARYGYTF,TGTGCCTGGAGGACAGGGGCGGCGCGCTATGGCTACACCTTC
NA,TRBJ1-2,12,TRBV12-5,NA,CASGTRTYGYTF,TGTGCTAGTGGTACACGAACCTATGGCTACACCTTC
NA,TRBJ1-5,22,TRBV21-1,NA,CASSKRTLVGTGGALGNQPQHF,TGTGCCAGCAGCAAAAGGACCCTGGTTGGGACAGGGGGCGCTTTGGGCAATCAGCCCCAGCATTTT
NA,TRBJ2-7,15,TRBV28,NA,CASSPPLGMRNEQYF,TGTGCCAGCAGTCCTCCGCTGGGAATGAGGAACGAGCAGTACTTC
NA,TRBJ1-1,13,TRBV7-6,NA,CASSSWADTEAFF,TGTGCCAGCAGCTCGTGGGCGGACACTGAAGCTTTCTTT
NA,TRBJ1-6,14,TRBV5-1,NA,CASSGISYNSPLHF,TGCGCCAGCAGCGGGATCTCCTATAATTCACCCCTCCACTTT
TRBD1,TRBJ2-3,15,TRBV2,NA,CASSLQGLSTDTQYF,TGTGCCAGCAGCCTACAGGGGCTAAGCACAGATACGCAGTATTTT
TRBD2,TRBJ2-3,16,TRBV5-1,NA,CASSPSGGRGTDTQYF,TGCGCCAGCAGCCCGAGCGGGGGGCGGGGCACAGATACGCAGTATTTT
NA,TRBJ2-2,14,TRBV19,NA,CASSVTPNTGELFF,TGTGCCAGTAGTGTTACACCTAACACCGGGGAGCTGTTTTTT
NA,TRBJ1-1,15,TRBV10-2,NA,CASSEPRQANTEAFF,TGCGCCAGCAGTGAGCCCCGACAGGCGAACACTGAAGCTTTCTTT
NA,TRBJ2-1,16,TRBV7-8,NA,CASSLELTASYNEQFF,TGTGCCAGCAGCTTAGAATTGACTGCGTCCTACAATGAGCAGTTCTTC
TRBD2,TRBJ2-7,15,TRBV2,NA,CASNPGLKTDSLQYF,TGTGCCAGCAATCCGGGACTAAAGACTGACAGTCTGCAGTACTTC
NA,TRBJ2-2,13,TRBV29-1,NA,CSVEGQLTGELFF,TGCAGCGTTGAAGGACAGCTCACCGGGGAGCTGTTTTTT
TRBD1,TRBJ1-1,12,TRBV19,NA,CASSTGVTEAFF,TGTGCCAGTTCAACAGGGGTCACTGAAGCTTTCTTT
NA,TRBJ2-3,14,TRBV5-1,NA,CASSFEFLTDTQYF,TGCGCCAGCAGCTTCGAATTCCTCACAGATACGCAGTATTTT
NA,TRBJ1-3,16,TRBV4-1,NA,CASSQDNRHSGNTIYF,TGCGCCAGCAGCCAAGATAACAGGCACTCTGGAAACACCATATATTTT
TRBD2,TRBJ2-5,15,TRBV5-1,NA,CASSLATSNQETQYF,TGCGCCAGCAGCTTAGCGACTAGCAACCAAGAGACCCAGTACTTC
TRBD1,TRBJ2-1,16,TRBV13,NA,CASSLRQGRGYNEQFF,TGTGCCAGCAGCTTAAGACAGGGGAGAGGGTACAATGAGCAGTTCTTC